The rows below give T cell receptor beta chains drawn from one sample of a study of T cell repertoires in cytomegalovirus infection. TCRdb reprocessed the reads via MiXCR and lists one record per CDR3 protein. This sample has roughly 230,000 distinct CDR3 sequences, with over 20% found just once. Specimen: CD8+ T cells from PBMCs. Source of these receptors: a human donor in good health (CMV status not recorded). Some clones in this sample may be carry-over from other donors' samples. CDR3s include the opening cysteine and the closing phenylalanine or tryptophan. Each record gives: clone size, D gene, J gene, V gene, CDR3 protein. The D gene is left open where the match is weak. For some rows the clone size is stated as once, few or many, or as a class when expanded; others skip it.

size: .; D: .; J: TRBJ1-1; V: TRBV2; CDR3: CVSRPGIYTEAFF
size: few; D: TRBD1; J: TRBJ2-1; V: TRBV12-3/TRBV12-4; CDR3: CASSLSDRGNEQFF
size: .; D: .; J: TRBJ2-1; V: TRBV28; CDR3: CASSFRLSDEQFF
size: medium-sized; D: TRBD2; J: TRBJ2-3; V: TRBV12-3/TRBV12-4; CDR3: CASSLDGGEDTQYF
size: many; D: TRBD1; J: TRBJ2-5; V: TRBV11-2; CDR3: CASSLSPQGASGETQYF
size: few; D: .; J: TRBJ1-2; V: TRBV5-1; CDR3: CASSLEGANYGYTF
size: few; D: TRBD1; J: TRBJ1-1; V: TRBV5-8; CDR3: CASSEDRGGEAFF
size: .; D: .; J: TRBJ2-7; V: TRBV6-6; CDR3: CASSDQGPGEQYF
size: .; D: TRBD2; J: TRBJ2-1; V: TRBV4-1; CDR3: CASSHLPGGVAYNEQFF
size: many; D: .; J: TRBJ2-1; V: TRBV7-2; CDR3: CASSLGPGADEQFF
size: .; D: .; J: TRBJ2-1; V: TRBV9; CDR3: CASSGDLNSYNEQFF
size: few; D: TRBD1; J: TRBJ1-2; V: TRBV29-1; CDR3: CSVPGQGLDYGYTF
size: few; D: TRBD2; J: TRBJ2-7; V: TRBV29-1; CDR3: CSVEKGGSYEQYF
size: many; D: .; J: TRBJ2-6; V: TRBV4-1; CDR3: CASSQDSGANVLTF
size: .; D: TRBD2; J: TRBJ2-1; V: TRBV20-1; CDR3: CSARSGGGLHYNEQFF
size: few; D: TRBD2; J: TRBJ2-3; V: TRBV29-1; CDR3: CSETSGLSTDTQYF
size: few; D: .; J: TRBJ1-5; V: TRBV28; CDR3: CASSLDEGRASNQPQHF
size: .; D: TRBD1; J: TRBJ2-7; V: TRBV7-6; CDR3: CASSTPGTDHGEQYF
size: many; D: .; J: TRBJ1-5; V: TRBV2; CDR3: CASGPLVGNQPQHF
size: medium-sized; D: .; J: TRBJ2-7; V: TRBV12-3/TRBV12-4; CDR3: CASSLGLWGYEQYF
size: .; D: .; J: TRBJ1-5; V: TRBV29-1; CDR3: CSVGRRGANQPQHF
size: .; D: .; J: TRBJ1-2; V: TRBV29-1; CDR3: CSAPRGGRNYGYTF
size: few; D: TRBD1; J: TRBJ2-7; V: TRBV19; CDR3: CASSIQGAAYEQYF
size: few; D: TRBD2; J: TRBJ2-1; V: TRBV7-2; CDR3: CASSWTSGGLYNEQFF
size: .; D: .; J: TRBJ1-1; V: TRBV25-1; CDR3: CASSGGRGTEAFF
size: .; D: .; J: TRBJ2-1; V: TRBV7-4; CDR3: CASSLLADNEQFF
size: many; D: .; J: TRBJ2-7; V: TRBV28; CDR3: CASSLRLYYEQYF
size: .; D: .; J: TRBJ2-6; V: TRBV28; CDR3: CASLTRSGANVLTF
size: .; D: .; J: TRBJ2-6; V: TRBV9; CDR3: CASSGPTQFGPSRHVLTF
size: few; D: .; J: TRBJ2-7; V: TRBV19; CDR3: CASSISYGEPYEQYF
size: .; D: TRBD1; J: TRBJ2-7; V: TRBV7-8; CDR3: CASRPTGGSYEQYF
size: .; D: .; J: TRBJ2-7; V: TRBV19; CDR3: CASSGLGPYEQYF
size: .; D: .; J: TRBJ1-1; V: TRBV3-1; CDR3: CASSQNPSRSVTEAFF
size: few; D: TRBD2; J: TRBJ2-1; V: TRBV28; CDR3: CANSPSMTSSDNEQFF
size: .; D: .; J: TRBJ1-1; V: TRBV28; CDR3: CASSLWSQVNTEAFF
size: many; D: .; J: TRBJ1-1; V: TRBV28; CDR3: CASSRVMNTEAFF
size: .; D: TRBD2; J: TRBJ2-1; V: TRBV9; CDR3: CASSSSGGGVNEQFF
size: .; D: TRBD1; J: TRBJ2-1; V: TRBV15; CDR3: CATSRDTGQGAGNEQFF